The 24 T cell receptor beta chains given below trace back to one sample, sequenced in a study of blood T cell repertoires in COVID-19. Sequenced by immunoSEQ multiplex PCR; TCRdb stores in-frame clones only, minus some. The repertoire has about 160,000 clones, approximately 85% of them found once; the top ten carry approximately 1%. Input material: peripheral blood. These TCRs come from a man in his forties with acute or convalescent COVID-19.

The rearrangement links TRBV9 to TRBJ2-1; TRBD1 aligns across 7 bases. Germline V gives CDR1 SGDLS, CDR2 YYNGEE. This CDR3 contains 20 residues. V lost 0 bases, J lost 2 bases, and 17 bases stayed unmatched. The CDR3 reads CASSVVPRTGYLGAYNEQFF. The CDR3 nucleotides read TGTGCCAGCAGCGTAGTCCCAAGGACAGGCTATTTAGGGGCCTACAATGAGCAGTTCTTC.

The V call is TRBV5-1, the J call TRBJ1-6; D is perhaps TRBD1 (5 bases). Germline V CDR1 and CDR2: SGHRS, YFSETQ. The CDR3 totals 15 residues. V lost 4 bases and J lost 0, with 8 bases in between. CDR3 protein: CASSVDSSYNSPLHF. CDR3 bases: TGCGCCAGCAGCGTCGACAGCTCCTATAATTCACCCCTCCACTTT.

This clone was observed a single time. The gene calls are TRBV28 and TRBJ2-2; the D gene is possibly TRBD1 (6 bases). Germline CDR1 and CDR2: MDHEN and SYDVKM. The CDR3 loop spans 15 amino acids. The V end lost 4 bases, the J end lost 2 bases, and 11 bases lay between the germline ends. The CDR3 DNA sequence: TGTGCCAGCAGTTCCTGGGGACAAAACACCGGGGAGCTGTTTTTT. Translating it yields CASSSWGQNTGELFF.

The chain uses TRBV28 and TRBJ2-3, with 7 bases that match TRBD1. The germline V gene encodes CDR1 MDHEN and CDR2 SYDVKM. The J segment lost 0 bases and the V segment lost 5 bases, leaving 2 bases of the junction unmatched. The CDR3 has 14 residues. Here the CDR3 reads CASSRDRSTDTQYF. The CDR3 nucleotides read TGTGCCAGCAGTCGGGACAGAAGCACAGATACGCAGTATTTT.

The genes are TRBV3-1 (or the pseudogene TRBV3-2) and TRBJ1-1; no definite D call. In germline, CDR1 is LGHDT, CDR2 YNNKEL (reference sequence). CDR3 size: 14 residues. Trimming pared 4 bases from V and 0 bases from J, leaving 9 bases between. The CDR3 coding sequence is TGTGCCAGCAGCCGGCAGTCCATGAACACTGAAGCTTTCTTT. This gives the protein CASSRQSMNTEAFF.

V gene TRBV5-1 combines with J gene TRBJ2-3; TRBD1 matches at 9 bases. The CDR3 length is 15 residues. Trimming removed 2 bases from V and 2 bases from J; junction bases left unmatched: 3. Per the germline V gene, CDR1 is SGHRS and CDR2 is YFSETQ. The DNA for the CDR3 is TGCGCCAGCAGCTTACAGGGGGCCTACACAGATACGCAGTATTTT. It codes for CASSLQGAYTDTQYF.

This clone was observed a few times. V usage is TRBV10-3 and J usage is TRBJ2-5; TRBD1 agrees at 8 bases. Germline-derived CDR1 and CDR2 are ENHRY and SYGVKD. J lost 3 bases, V lost 0 bases, and 3 bases had no gene match. The CDR3 extends over 15 amino acids. CDR3 loop: CAISESPTGEETQYF. The CDR3 bases are TGTGCCATCAGTGAGTCCCCGACAGGGGAAGAGACCCAGTACTTC.

The gene calls are TRBV6-2 or TRBV6-3 and TRBJ1-1; no firm D call. The CDR3 contains 12 residues. Trimming removed 3 bases from V and 11 bases from J, with 13 bases in between. From germline, CDR1 is MNHEY and CDR2 SVGEGT. CDR3 loop: CASSYPLREAFF. DNA of the CDR3: TGTGCCAGCAGTTATCCCCTGAGGGAGGCTTTCTTT.

The J gene is TRBJ1-2, the V gene TRBV2, with TRBD1 as a possible D gene (5 bases). From germline, CDR1 is SNHLY and CDR2 FYNNEI. Trimming cost V 6 bases and J 0 bases, with 11 bases left between them. This CDR3 spans 14 amino acids. The CDR3 DNA reads as TGTGCCAGCAGGCCCCCAGGGTCTAACTATGGCTACACCTTC. Protein: CASRPPGSNYGYTF.

The V gene is TRBV2, the J gene TRBJ2-7, with D unresolved. This CDR3 is 15 amino acids long. V was pared by 2 bases and J by 0 bases, with 11 bases between. CDR1 SNHLY and CDR2 FYNNEI come from the germline V gene. CDR3 nucleotide sequence: TGTGCCAGCAGTGAAAACCCCGCTAGCTCCTACGAGCAGTACTTC. This translates into CASSENPASSYEQYF.

V usage is TRBV6-5 and J usage is TRBJ1-1; D is perhaps TRBD1 (6 bases). Trimming stripped 8 bases from V and 4 bases from J, with 17 bases between. The CDR3 totals 14 residues. Germline CDR1 is MNHEY and CDR2 is SVGAGI. The CDR3 loop reads CASGSGQKGTEAFF. CDR3 sequence (DNA): TGTGCCAGCGGATCTGGACAGAAGGGCACTGAAGCTTTCTTT.

This clone was detected only a few times. The chain combines TRBV6-5 with TRBJ1-3, with 9 bases fitting TRBD1. The CDR3 length is 15 residues. V shed 8 bases and J 0 bases; nucleotides not matched to a gene: 5. The germline V gene has CDR1 MNHEY and CDR2 SVGAGI. In DNA, the CDR3 is TGTGCCAGCTGGGACAGGGCGATCTCTGGAAACACCATATATTTT. Translation: CASWDRAISGNTIYF.

The gene calls are TRBV24-1 and TRBJ2-7, with D possibly being TRBD1 (5 bases). V lost 4 bases to trimming and J lost 2 bases, with 17 bases between them. This CDR3 comprises 16 residues. The germline gives CDR1 KGHDR, CDR2 SFDVKD. This chain's CDR3 is CATSDLTRQPTYEQYF. The DNA of the CDR3 is TGTGCCACCAGTGACCTGACCCGACAGCCTACCTACGAGCAGTACTTC.

The V and J genes are TRBV2 and TRBJ1-2; 7 bases are shared with TRBD1. The CDR3 runs to 14 residues. Germline V gene data show CDR1 as SNHLY and CDR2 as FYNNEI. The junction had 5 bases not matched to a gene; V was cut back by 3 bases and J by 4 bases. The CDR3 loop is CASSDRGRSYGYTF. CDR3 DNA: TGTGCCAGCAGTGACAGGGGGAGGTCCTATGGCTACACCTTC.

The chain combines TRBV12-3 or TRBV12-4 with TRBJ2-7, with 8 bases that match TRBD2. This CDR3 spans 12 amino acids. Trimming at V came to 7 bases and at J to 5 bases, leaving 4 bases not matched to a gene. The CDR3 DNA follows: TGTGCCAGCAAGCGGGGGATAAACGAGCAGTACTTC. As protein: CASKRGINEQYF.

This clone showed up just once. This chain links TRBV5-5 with TRBJ2-1, with TRBD1 as a possible D gene (6 bases). The V gene lost 3 bases and the J gene lost 2 bases, with 12 bases spanning the gap. CDR1 is SGHKS, CDR2 YYEKEE, per germline (reference sequence). The CDR3 consists of 15 residues. The CDR3 here is CASSWVGATYNEQFF. The CDR3 DNA follows: TGTGCCAGCAGCTGGGTGGGGGCGACCTACAATGAGCAGTTCTTC.

The gene calls are TRBV7-2 and TRBJ2-6, with TRBD1 as a possible D gene (5 bases). V lost 1 base and J lost 4, with 14 bases in between. CDR1 is SGHTA, CDR2 FQGNSA, per germline. CDR3 size: 17 residues. CDR3 amino acids: CASSLGSQGYGANVLTF. CDR3 nucleotide sequence: TGTGCCAGCAGCTTAGGGAGTCAGGGATACGGGGCCAACGTCCTGACTTTC.

This chain uses TRBV27 with TRBJ2-7; D is ambiguous. This CDR3 is 13 amino acids long. Germline assignment: CDR1 MNHEY and CDR2 SMNVEV (reference sequence). Trimming removed 4 bases at V and 3 bases at J, with 10 bases between. The CDR3 sequence is CASSSNRYYEQYF. The DNA of the CDR3 is TGTGCCAGCAGTTCTAACAGATACTACGAGCAGTACTTC.

CDR3 amino acids: CASSQVAGGDEQYF. The CDR3 coding sequence is TGTGCCAGCAGCCAAGTTGCGGGGGGCGACGAGCAGTACTTC. The V gene is TRBV4-2, the J gene TRBJ2-7, with 8 nucleotides matching TRBD2. Germline assignment: CDR1 LGHNA and CDR2 YNFKEQ. CDR3 length equals 14 residues. The ends lost 1 base at V and 5 bases at J; junction bases unmatched: 4.

This clone was counted only a few times. The rearrangement uses TRBV3-1 (or the pseudogene TRBV3-2) and TRBJ1-6; D is perhaps TRBD1 (6 bases). The V and J ends lost 5 bases and 12 bases respectively, with 17 bases between them. The CDR3 is 14 amino acids. Germline CDR1 reads LGHDT; CDR2 reads YNNKEL (reference sequence). The CDR3 protein is CASSLGQQGGPLHF. The CDR3 DNA follows: TGTGCCAGCAGCTTAGGACAGCAAGGAGGACCCCTCCACTTT.

In its sample, this clone was seen a few times. V gene TRBV24-1 combines with J gene TRBJ2-2; weak D call: TRBD2 (5 bases). The CDR3 sequence is 13 residues long. V was clipped by 1 base and J by 9 bases, with 8 bases between them. The germline CDR1 and CDR2 sequences are KGHDR and SFDVKD. As DNA, the CDR3 is TGTGCCACCAGTGATTTCGCGGGCCGGGAGCTGTTTTTT. Protein sequence: CATSDFAGRELFF.

This clone was detected only once. The chain couples TRBV7-6 to TRBJ2-2; 8 positions match TRBD2. Trimming cost V 4 bases and J 6 bases; bases outside gene matches: 7. The CDR3 covers 15 residues. The germline V gene has CDR1 SGHVS and CDR2 FNYEAQ. CDR3: CASSWNRGGSGELFF. CDR3 coding DNA: TGTGCCAGCAGCTGGAATCGGGGGGGGTCCGGGGAGCTGTTTTTT.

The chain uses TRBV5-4 and TRBJ1-1; 10 bases line up with TRBD1. V lost 6 bases, J lost 4 bases, and 6 bases stayed unmatched. This CDR3 has 14 amino acids. Germline CDR1 SGHNT, CDR2 YYREEE (reference sequence). The CDR3 DNA is TGTGCCAGCAAGCCGGGACAGGGGAGCACTGAAGCTTTCTTT. This encodes CASKPGQGSTEAFF.

This clone was observed once. The chain is built from TRBV9 and TRBJ2-3, with TRBD2 identical over 12 bases. V was pared by 4 bases and J by 5 bases, with 8 bases of the junction left unmatched. This CDR3 has 16 amino acids. In germline, CDR1 is SGDLS, CDR2 YYNGEE. The CDR3 region has the DNA TGTGCCAGCAGCTCTCGACTAGCGGGGGCTCGAGATACGCAGTATTTT. This encodes CASSSRLAGARDTQYF.